The clone carrying this TCR beta chain was counted a single time. Its antigen remains unknown. The data derive from a study of TIL therapy for anti-PD-1-resistant metastatic lung cancer. Across the study: Half of patients were current or former smokers. General study points: This highly selected cohort may not generalize to typical lung cancer patients.

The libraries were made with immunoSEQ v3. TCRdb's table, derived via immunoSEQ multiplex PCR, lists solely in-frame clones and lacks some. The sample yields under 100,000 clones, 50% to 70% seen once. J gave up 5 bases and V 5 bases, and 15 bases lay outside the gene matches. In germline, CDR1 is MDHEN, CDR2 SYDVKM. CDR3 size: 17 residues. Time point denoted: pre-treatment sample, taken before nivolumab and TIL therapy. Most excised metastases sampled were pleural nodules or supraclavicular lymph nodes. The chain recombines TRBV28 with TRBJ1-5; 7 nucleotides match TRBD1. The source is a person aged 25 to 85 with non-small cell lung cancer. Sequencing was performed on tumor tissue, taken at baseline. The CDR3 sequence is CASSPWGGGGKDQPQHF. The CDR3 region has the DNA TGTGCCAGCAGTCCTTGGGGAGGAGGGGGCAAGGATCAGCCCCAGCATTTT.